One sample yielded the 18 T cell receptor beta chains listed below, sequenced in a study of T cell responses to AZD1222 COVID-19 vaccine. Profiled with immunoSEQ multiplex PCR; TCRdb holds only in-frame clones, not every one. The sample consists of over 100,000 clones, around 85% of them appearing once. The sample in question was peripheral blood, obtained 28 days after the second dose of the MenACWY control vaccine. The receptors shown here come from an adult who received the MenACWY meningococcal vaccine as a control.

This chain connects TRBV5-6 to TRBJ1-2; D is unclear. CDR1 and CDR2 from the germline V gene are SGHDT and YYEEEE. CDR3 length: 12 amino acids. V was clipped by 0 bases and J by 8 bases, with 8 bases between them. The CDR3: CASSLGLMGYTF. The CDR3 bases are TGTGCCAGCAGCTTGGGGCTTATGGGCTACACCTTC.

The genes are TRBV19 and TRBJ2-2, with TRBD1 matching over 10 bases. Germline-derived CDR1 and CDR2 are LNHDA and SQIVND (reference sequence). There are 16 residues in the CDR3. The junction had 6 bases not matched to a gene; V was cut back by 3 bases and J by 5 bases. This CDR3 reads CASSMEDRGYTGELFF. CDR3 sequence (DNA): TGTGCCAGTAGTATGGAGGACAGGGGGTATACCGGGGAGCTGTTTTTT.

This clone was recorded a few times. The chain couples TRBV5-4 to TRBJ2-1; either TRBD1 or TRBD2 may fit D (5 bases each). Per the germline V gene, CDR1 is SGHNT and CDR2 is YYREEE (reference sequence). The CDR3 has 15 residues. V lost 4 bases to trimming and J lost 2 bases, with 13 bases between them. The chain's CDR3 is CASSPGKGAYNEQFF. CDR3 in DNA: TGTGCCAGCAGCCCGGGAAAAGGGGCCTACAATGAGCAGTTCTTC.

The chain recombines TRBV19 with TRBJ2-2; TRBD1 matches at 7 bases. CDR3 length: 15 amino acids. CDR1 is LNHDA, CDR2 SQIVND, per germline (reference sequence). Trimming at V came to 7 bases and at J to 2 bases, leaving 7 bases not matched to a gene. CDR3 nucleotides: TGTGCCAGTAAAATCGACAGGGCAAACACCGGGGAGCTGTTTTTT. Its protein is CASKIDRANTGELFF.

The rearrangement links TRBV18 to TRBJ1-1, with a possible D match to TRBD1 (6 bases). V was pared by 0 bases and J by 11 bases, with 19 bases between. The CDR3 has 15 residues. Per the germline V gene, CDR1 is KGHSH and CDR2 is LQKENI. The CDR3 sequence is CASSPPIRGAVRAFF. DNA of the CDR3: TGTGCCAGCTCACCACCGATTCGGGGGGCGGTGAGGGCTTTCTTT.

CDR3 amino acids: CASSQDGGSDTDTQYF. The CDR3 DNA sequence: TGCGCCAGCAGCCAAGATGGTGGTAGCGACACAGATACGCAGTATTTT. The chain has TRBV4-3 and TRBJ2-3; D perhaps matches TRBD2 (5 bases). Germline assignment: CDR1 LGHNA and CDR2 YSLEER. Trimming left V 0 bases short and J 2 bases short, with 12 bases between. The length of the CDR3 is 16 residues.

For this clone: The same CDR3 can be traced to other DNA sequences in this sample. The J gene is TRBJ1-2, the V gene TRBV6-1, with 8 bases lining up with TRBD1. CDR1 is MNHNS, CDR2 SASEGT, per germline. CDR3 length: 14 residues. V trimming: 2 bases; J trimming: 3 bases; junction bases outside the gene matches: 2. The DNA for the CDR3 is TGTGCCAGCAGTGAAACAGGGGGTGACTATGGCTACACCTTC. Amino acid sequence: CASSETGGDYGYTF.

The V and J genes are TRBV5-4 and TRBJ2-7; tentatively, D is TRBD1 or TRBD2 (5 bases each). Per the germline V gene, CDR1 is SGHNT and CDR2 is YYREEE (reference sequence). This CDR3 spans 13 amino acids. The V end was cut by 2 bases, the J end by 2 bases, with 8 bases between. The chain's CDR3 is CASSFGGTYEQYF. CDR3 DNA sequence: TGTGCCAGCAGCTTTGGGGGTACCTACGAGCAGTACTTC. Based on the CDR3 plus reference TRBV5-4 and TRBJ2-7, the full variable domain is ETGVTQSPTHLIKTRGQQVTLRCSSQSGHNTVSWYQQALGQGPQFIFQYYREEENGRGNFPPRFSGLQFPNYSSELNVNALELDDSALYLCASSFGGTYEQYFGPGTRLTVT.

The chain combines TRBV9 with TRBJ2-1; 11 bases map to TRBD2. CDR3 length equals 20 residues. Germline values: CDR1 SGDLS, CDR2 YYNGEE. The V gene end was trimmed by 4 bases and the J gene end by 0 bases; junction bases not matched to a gene: 15. In nucleotides, the CDR3 is TGTGCCAGCAGCCCAACAGATAGCGGGAGGGCTCTCCGCTCCTACAATGAGCAGTTCTTC. It translates to CASSPTDSGRALRSYNEQFF.

V gene TRBV28 combines with J gene TRBJ1-2; perhaps TRBD1 as D (6 bases). CDR1 is MDHEN and CDR2 is SYDVKM in the germline V gene. CDR3 size: 14 residues. V was shortened by 3 bases and J by 3 bases, with 11 bases between the two germline ends. The CDR3 is CASSLSGEYYGYTF. CDR3 nucleotide sequence: TGTGCCAGCAGTTTGTCAGGGGAGTACTATGGCTACACCTTC.

The chain is built from TRBV27 and TRBJ2-1; D possibly corresponds to TRBD1 (5 bases). The CDR3 spans 13 residues. The V end was cut by 7 bases, the J end by 5 bases, with 12 bases between. Germline CDR1 and CDR2: MNHEY and SMNVEV (reference sequence). The CDR3 spells CASTPDSHNEQFF. CDR3 sequence (DNA): TGTGCCAGCACTCCCGACAGCCACAATGAGCAGTTCTTC.

The chain joins TRBV4-2 to TRBJ2-2; perhaps TRBD2 as D (5 bases). The CDR3 sequence is 15 residues long. The germline V and J ends were trimmed by 4 bases and 1 base, with 10 bases remaining between them. The germline CDR1 and CDR2 sequences are LGHNA and YNFKEQ. The CDR3 sequence is CASSPSSGNTGELFF. DNA for the CDR3: TGTGCCAGCAGCCCTTCCAGCGGGAACACCGGGGAGCTGTTTTTT.

This clone was observed once. V is TRBV28 and J is TRBJ1-3; the match to TRBD1 covers 8 bases. CDR1 and CDR2 from the germline V gene are MDHEN and SYDVKM. V shed 6 bases, J shed 3 bases, and the junction held 7 bases outside the gene matches. This CDR3 contains 15 residues. The CDR3 DNA follows: TGTGCCAGCAGGAAGCAGGGGGCTTATGGAAACACCATATATTTT. Its protein is CASRKQGAYGNTIYF.

The chain uses TRBV5-4 and TRBJ1-4; tentatively, D is TRBD1 (6 bases). The CDR3 runs 14 residues. CDR1 is SGHNT, CDR2 YYREEE, per germline (reference sequence). The V end lost 0 bases, the J end lost 8 bases, and 11 bases lay between the germline ends. The CDR3 region is CASSLEGGLEKLFF. CDR3 bases: TGTGCCAGCAGCTTGGAAGGGGGTTTGGAAAAACTGTTTTTT. The whole variable domain, remainder taken from reference TRBV5-4 and TRBJ1-4, is ETGVTQSPTHLIKTRGQQVTLRCSSQSGHNTVSWYQQALGQGPQFIFQYYREEENGRGNFPPRFSGLQFPNYSSELNVNALELDDSALYLCASSLEGGLEKLFFGSGTQLSVL.

The count of this clone is one. The V call is TRBV6-5, the J call TRBJ2-6; D perhaps matches TRBD1 (5 bases). CDR3 size: 16 residues. The germline CDR1 and CDR2 sequences are MNHEY and SVGAGI. Trimming left V 2 bases short and J 0 bases short, with 8 bases between. The CDR3, as DNA: TGTGCCAGCAGTTACCCAGGGAACTCTGGGGCCAACGTCCTGACTTTC. Encoded protein: CASSYPGNSGANVLTF.

The gene calls are TRBV21-1 and TRBJ1-5. TRBV21-1 corresponds to a pseudogene. The CDR3 has 15 amino acids. The CDR3 coding sequence is TGTGCCAGCAGGAGGACGGGGGAACGCAATCAGCCCCAGCATTTT. Its protein is CASRRTGERNQPQHF.

The chain joins TRBV7-8 to TRBJ2-1, with 12 nucleotides matching TRBD2. V was clipped by 1 base and J by 7 bases; unmatched bases: 14. Per the germline V gene, CDR1 is SGHVS and CDR2 is FQNEAQ. The CDR3 spans 19 residues. The CDR3 region is CASSLEPSGGARRQNEQFF. In DNA, the CDR3 is TGTGCCAGCAGCTTAGAACCTAGCGGGGGGGCCCGAAGGCAGAATGAGCAGTTCTTC.

The rearrangement joins TRBV10-3 to TRBJ1-3; tentative D call: TRBD1 (5 bases). The ends were cut back, 7 bases at V and 3 bases at J, with 13 bases in the middle. Germline assignment: CDR1 ENHRY and CDR2 SYGVKD. This CDR3 region has 14 residues. CDR3: CAITGQGNGNTIYF. CDR3 DNA: TGTGCCATCACAGGGCAGGGAAATGGAAACACCATATATTTT.